This T cell receptor beta chain originates from a study of blood T cells in healthy people across ages. Study observations and caveats: It was held that diversity estimates obtained from one million T cells represented underestimates. Long-lived donors exceeded aged donors in naive CD4+ cells and diversity.

Worth noting for this clonotype: Its antigen is currently unknown.

Germline-derived CDR1 and CDR2 are SGHVS and FNYEAQ. Trimming left V 4 bases short and J 4 bases short, with 19 bases between. This CDR3 comprises 16 residues. The second PCR ran about 6 to 12 cycles with a sample-barcoded 5' primer and J-beta primers. Carrying 12 random nucleotides, a template-switch adaptor labeled each individual cDNA molecule. Samples each returned at least 3 million CDR3-containing paired-end reads. TCRdb recomputed calls from the 5' RACE reads with MiXCR, one row per CDR3 protein. Of more than 1,400,000 distinct CDR3 sequences in the sample, around two fifths are singletons; the top ten hold approximately 7.9%.

The specimen was blood. The chain carries TRBV7-6 and TRBJ1-1; the D is unclear. The TCR sequence derives from a woman aged 18-30 years in good health. The CDR3 DNA sequence: TGTGCCAGCAGCTCTGCCGTAAGCCCTAAGAGCACTGAAGCTTTCTTT. Its protein product is CASSSAVSPKSTEAFF.